The clone carrying this T cell receptor (beta chain) showed up many times. Antigen unknown. This sample was included in a study of T cells after yellow fever vaccination. General observations from the study: Subsequent to the booster, the majority of primary-vaccination clones reappeared (approximately 95% CD4, 85% to 90% CD8). Weaker overall, the secondary response nonetheless peaked faster (day 5 versus 15). Repertoires obtained by FACS sorting could include abundant clonotypes that entered as contaminants from the bulk population.

The study made its TCR cDNA through 5'RACE template switching. That step introduced a universal primer site along with UMIs. One entry per CDR3 protein, called by TCRdb with MiXCR from the 5' RACE reads. The data show hundreds of thousands of distinct CDR3 sequences, 12% seen once. This clonotype was obtained from a man aged 25-40 years who received the YFV17D yellow fever vaccine. The sequenced sample was PBMCs, obtained on the day of the yellow fever booster vaccination.

The CDR3 region has the DNA TGTGCCAGCAGTGAGTTCCTCTCTGGAAACACCATATATTTT. It yields the protein CASSEFLSGNTIYF. The chain uses TRBV2 and TRBJ1-3; no clear D. CDR3 length: 14 residues. Trimming removed 3 bases from V and 0 bases from J, with 6 bases in between. In germline, CDR1 is SNHLY, CDR2 FYNNEI.